The present T cell receptor (beta chain) was sequenced within a study of blood T cell repertoires in COVID-19. Study summary: Material from acute and convalescent COVID-19 was sourced from the United States, Italy and Spain.

Only in-frame clones appear in the TCRdb table, and some are missing; sequencing was by immunoSEQ multiplex PCR. The data contain some 300,000 clones, approximately 90% of them seen just once; the ten biggest clones take up roughly 6%. The CDR3 totals 16 residues. V was shortened by 8 bases and J by 8 bases, with 25 bases between the two germline ends. The germline CDR1 and CDR2 sequences are MGHDK and SYGVNS. This clonotype was obtained from a woman aged 45-65 years with COVID-19, enrolled during active disease. The chain links TRBV25-1 to TRBJ2-1; perhaps TRBD2 as D (5 bases). The source material was peripheral blood. CDR3 sequence reads: CASGVLLYDGGDEQFF. As DNA, the CDR3 is TGTGCCAGCGGGGTCCTCCTTTATGACGGAGGCGATGAGCAGTTCTTC.